This is a list of T cell receptor beta chains from one sample in a study of blood T cell repertoires in COVID-19. The table came from immunoSEQ multiplex PCR; TCRdb's copy has only in-frame clones and leaves some out. Here the sample spans around 250,000 clones, 85% to 90% being singletons. The sequenced material came from PBMCs or T cells enriched from blood (not recorded which). These receptors originate from a man between 18 and 29 years old who had recovered from COVID-19. CDR3s include the opening cysteine and the closing phenylalanine or tryptophan. D genes are given only for firm matches. Size is stated for part of the rows, as once, few or many counts, or as a class when the clone is expanded.

TRBJ1-2 | NA | TRBV29-1 | NA | CSVGGIYGYTF | TGCAGCGTGGGAGGGATCTATGGCTACACCTTC
TRBJ1-1 | TRBD1 | TRBV7-3 | few | CASSPETGDLPVFSGYTEAFF | TGTGCCAGCAGCCCGGAGACAGGGGATCTTCCTGTATTTTCCGGGTACACTGAAGCTTTCTTT
TRBJ2-5 | TRBD2 | TRBV25-1 | NA | CASSEGLAGGSETQYF | TGTGCCAGCAGTGAGGGGCTAGCGGGGGGGTCAGAGACCCAGTACTTC
TRBJ1-2 | NA | TRBV7-2 | once | CASSLVVFNYGYTF | TGTGCCAGCAGCTTAGTAGTATTCAACTATGGCTACACCTTC
TRBJ1-2 | NA | TRBV9 | once | CASSGADYGYTF | TGTGCCAGCAGCGGGGCAGATTATGGCTACACCTTC
TRBJ1-1 | NA | TRBV2 | NA | CASRAGGTEAFF | TGTGCCAGCAGGGCCGGGGGCACTGAAGCTTTCTTT
TRBJ2-7 | TRBD1 | TRBV5-8 | many | CASSPGQGFYEQYF | TGTGCCAGCAGCCCGGGACAGGGATTTTACGAGCAGTACTTC
TRBJ1-2 | TRBD1 | TRBV29-1 | few | CSVTDRGYGYTF | TGCAGCGTGACGGACAGGGGCTATGGCTACACCTTC
TRBJ2-2 | TRBD2 | TRBV6-4 | once | CASSSQGLADTGELFF | TGTGCCAGCAGTTCCCAGGGACTAGCGGACACCGGGGAGCTGTTTTTT
TRBJ2-7 | NA | TRBV6-5 | NA | CASLSTGYEQYF | TGTGCCAGCCTATCGACAGGCTACGAGCAGTACTTC
TRBJ2-1 | TRBD2 | TRBV30 | once | CAWSSGTSSYNEQFF | TGTGCCTGGAGTTCCGGGACTAGCTCTTACAATGAGCAGTTCTTC
TRBJ1-4 | TRBD1 | TRBV18 | NA | CASSEGAVGEKLFF | TGTGCCAGCTCGGAGGGGGCAGTGGGCGAAAAACTGTTTTTT
TRBJ2-5 | NA | TRBV4-1 | once | CASSQQGTLAGTQYF | TGCGCCAGCAGCCAACAGGGGACTTTAGCGGGGACCCAGTACTTC
TRBJ1-4 | NA | TRBV27 | few | CASSIRGTNEKLFF | TGTGCCAGCAGTATCAGGGGAACTAATGAAAAACTGTTTTTT
TRBJ2-5 | TRBD1 | TRBV11-2 | NA | CASSPPGGETQYF | TGTGCCAGCAGCCCCCCAGGGGGCGAGACCCAGTACTTC
TRBJ2-1 | NA | TRBV6-2/TRBV6-3 | NA | CASSGFQGPYNEQFF | TGTGCCAGCAGTGGGTTCCAGGGGCCTTACAATGAGCAGTTCTTC
TRBJ1-5 | NA | TRBV7-8 | NA | CASSELGAYSNQPQHF | TGTGCCAGCAGCGAATTGGGGGCCTATAGCAATCAGCCCCAGCATTTT
TRBJ2-7 | TRBD1 | TRBV18 | NA | CASSRGQGASYEQYF | TGTGCCAGCTCACGGGGACAGGGGGCGTCATACGAGCAGTACTTC
TRBJ1-2 | NA | TRBV27 | NA | CATGRDFRDGYTF | TGTGCCACCGGCCGGGACTTCCGCGATGGCTACACCTTC
TRBJ2-5 | TRBD1 | TRBV5-8 | once | CASSLTGAQETQYF | TGTGCCAGCAGCTTGACAGGGGCCCAAGAGACCCAGTACTTC
TRBJ1-6 | TRBD1 | TRBV5-4 | NA | CASSWTGENSPLHF | TGTGCCAGCAGCTGGACAGGGGAAAATTCACCCCTCCACTTT
TRBJ2-1 | TRBD1 | TRBV6-5 | NA | CAILQGTGSYNEQFF | TGTGCCATCCTACAAGGGACAGGATCCTACAATGAGCAGTTCTTC
TRBJ2-1 | NA | TRBV2 | NA | CASSGLVNEQFF | TGTGCCAGCAGTGGACTAGTCAATGAGCAGTTCTTC
TRBJ2-3 | TRBD1 | TRBV6-2/TRBV6-3 | few | CASSPTGTGSVGGTDTQYF | TGTGCCAGCAGCCCTACCGGGACAGGGAGCGTTGGGGGCACAGATACGCAGTATTTT
TRBJ2-5 | NA | TRBV11-2 | NA | CASISEGDILRETQYF | TGTGCCAGCATATCGGAAGGGGATATTCTTCGGGAGACCCAGTACTTC
TRBJ1-2 | NA | TRBV5-1 | NA | CASSRDRSYGYTF | TGCGCCAGCAGCAGAGACAGGTCCTATGGCTACACCTTC
TRBJ1-6 | TRBD1 | TRBV10-3 | NA | CAISEWLDRDNSPLHF | TGTGCCATCAGTGAGTGGCTGGACAGGGATAATTCACCCCTCCACTTT
TRBJ1-5 | NA | TRBV7-3 | NA | CASSFRQLITDSNQPQHF | TGTGCCAGCAGCTTCCGACAGTTAATCACTGATAGCAATCAGCCCCAGCATTTT
TRBJ1-6 | NA | TRBV5-5 | NA | CASEEGFSYNSPLHF | TGTGCCAGCGAGGAGGGATTCTCCTATAATTCACCCCTCCACTTT
TRBJ2-7 | NA | TRBV7-9 | NA | CASSVIRPGYEQYF | TGTGCCAGCAGCGTCATTCGTCCAGGCTACGAGCAGTACTTC
TRBJ2-1 | TRBD2 | TRBV11-3 | NA | CASSLYKLAGAYNEQFF | TGTGCCAGCAGCTTATACAAACTAGCGGGTGCCTACAATGAGCAGTTCTTC